This TCR beta chain emerged from a study of T cells in Graves' hyperthyroidism and ophthalmopathy. Across the study: Peripheral blood specimens were obtained at initial diagnosis, prior to any treatment.

The sample holds one count of this clonotype. A read error may explain this, as a much larger clone is one base away. This CDR3 comprises 13 residues. V lost 6 bases and J lost 2, with 12 bases in between. In germline, CDR1 is SQVTM, CDR2 ANQGSEA. RNA transcripts provided the source from which TCR beta CDR3 regions were amplified. Using the HTBI primer set, a first-round RT-PCR was run on the TCR CDR3. MiXCR was run by TCRdb on the multiplex PCR reads, yielding one entry per CDR3 protein. The sample consists of around 700,000 distinct CDR3 sequences, 30% to 40% of them appearing once. V usage is TRBV29-1 and J usage is TRBJ2-3, with a tentative D call TRBD1 (5 bases). The TCR was taken from a woman aged 40 to 49 with Graves' hyperthyroidism. Material for sequencing was blood. The CDR3 reads CSVETGSTDTQYF. The CDR3 DNA is TGCAGCGTGGAAACAGGATCCACAGATACGCAGTATTTT.